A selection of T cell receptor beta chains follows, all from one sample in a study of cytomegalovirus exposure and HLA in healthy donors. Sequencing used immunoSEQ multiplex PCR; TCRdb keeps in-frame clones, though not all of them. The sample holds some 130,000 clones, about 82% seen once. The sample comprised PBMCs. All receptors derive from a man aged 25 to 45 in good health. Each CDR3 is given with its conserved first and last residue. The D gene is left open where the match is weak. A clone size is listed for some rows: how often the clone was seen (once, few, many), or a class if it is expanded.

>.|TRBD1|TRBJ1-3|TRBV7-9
TGTGCCAGCAGACCGACAGGGGCTGGAAACACCATATATTTT
CASRPTGAGNTIYF
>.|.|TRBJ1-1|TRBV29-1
TGCAGCGTGTCACAGGTGAACACTGAAGCTTTCTTT
CSVSQVNTEAFF
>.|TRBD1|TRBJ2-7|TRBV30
TGTGCCTGGAAGGTGGACAGGGGCTCCTACGAGCAGTACTTC
CAWKVDRGSYEQYF
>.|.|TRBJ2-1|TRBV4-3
TGCGCCAGCAGCCTAGGCACTAGTTACAATGAGCAGTTCTTC
CASSLGTSYNEQFF
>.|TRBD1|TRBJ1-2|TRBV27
TGTGCCAGCAGTGGGACAGCCCTTTCGCGGTATGGCTACACCTTC
CASSGTALSRYGYTF
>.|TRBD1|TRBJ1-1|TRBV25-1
TGTGCCACTTCCCAGGGGGCGAGGTTCTTT
CATSQGARFF
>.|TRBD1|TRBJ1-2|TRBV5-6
TGTGCCAGCAGCCGTGACAGGGGACGACCTAACTATGGCTACACCTTC
CASSRDRGRPNYGYTF
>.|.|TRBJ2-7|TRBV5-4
TGTGCCAGCAGCCGCGAGGCGGCAGGGGCCGAGCAGTACTTC
CASSREAAGAEQYF
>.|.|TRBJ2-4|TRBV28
TGTGCCAGCAGTACCCCCCTAGCGTACATTCAGTACTTC
CASSTPLAYIQYF
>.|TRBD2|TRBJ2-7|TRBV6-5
TGTGCCAGCAGTTACTCAGGGACTAGCGGGAGTTACGAGCAGTACTTC
CASSYSGTSGSYEQYF
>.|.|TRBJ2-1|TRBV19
TGTGCCACCCGACTAGACTCCTACAATGAGCAGTTCTTC
CATRLDSYNEQFF
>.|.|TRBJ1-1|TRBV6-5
TGTGCCAGCAGTGCCGGGACACCATGGGACACTGAAGCTTTCTTT
CASSAGTPWDTEAFF
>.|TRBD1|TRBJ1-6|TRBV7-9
TGTGCCAGCAGCTTAGCGGGACAGACTAATTCACCCCTCCACTTT
CASSLAGQTNSPLHF
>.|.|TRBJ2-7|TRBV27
TGTGCCAGCAGTTTAGGGGTTAGCGGCTACGAGCAGTACTTC
CASSLGVSGYEQYF
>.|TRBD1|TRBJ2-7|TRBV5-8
TGTGCCAGCAGCTTCGGGACAGATTACGAGCAGTACTTC
CASSFGTDYEQYF
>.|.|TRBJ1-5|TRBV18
TGTGCCAGCTCACCACCTGGGGGGGGGCCCCAGCATTTT
CASSPPGGGPQHF
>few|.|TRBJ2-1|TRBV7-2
TGTGCCAGCAGGGCGGCTCCGTACAATGAGCAGTTCTTC
CASRAAPYNEQFF
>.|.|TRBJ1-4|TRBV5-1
TGCGCCAGCAGCTTGGTCTCGGGATCTAATGAAAAACTGTTTTTT
CASSLVSGSNEKLFF
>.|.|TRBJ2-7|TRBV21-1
TGTGCCAGCAGCAAAGAGGGTTGGACAGCAGCTGTCTACGAGCAGTACTTC
CASSKEGWTAAVYEQYF
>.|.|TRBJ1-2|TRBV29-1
TGCAGCGTTGAAGTAAGGTCAGGAAAGAACTATGGCTACACCTTC
CSVEVRSGKNYGYTF
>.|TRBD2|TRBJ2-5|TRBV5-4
TGTGCCAGCAGCTGGGGGAGGGCACTAAATTACCAAGAGACCCAGTACTTC
CASSWGRALNYQETQYF
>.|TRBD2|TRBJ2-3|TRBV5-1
TGCGCCAGCAGCCTGAGCGGGAGGGTCACAGATACGCAGTATTTT
CASSLSGRVTDTQYF
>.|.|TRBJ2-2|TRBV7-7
TGTGCTAGCAGCTTCGGGATAAAGGGTGGCACCGGGGAGCTGTTTTTT
CASSFGIKGGTGELFF
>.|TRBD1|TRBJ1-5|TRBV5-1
TGCGCCAGCAGTGCCCCCACCAGGGGGCACGGGAATCAGCCCCAGCATTTT
CASSAPTRGHGNQPQHF
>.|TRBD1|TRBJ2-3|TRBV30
TGTGCCTGGAGCCTTGGACAGGGGACAGATACGCAGTATTTT
CAWSLGQGTDTQYF
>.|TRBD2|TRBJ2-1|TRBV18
TGTGCCAGCTCATCAGGACTAGCGGGAATGAGTGAGCAGTTCTTC
CASSSGLAGMSEQFF
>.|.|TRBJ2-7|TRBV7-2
TGTGCCAGCAGCTTCTCCAGGGAGGCCTACGAGCAGTACTTC
CASSFSREAYEQYF
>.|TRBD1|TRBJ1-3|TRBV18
TGTGCCAGCTCACCCCCTGGGACAGGCCCCTCTGGAAACACCATATATTTT
CASSPPGTGPSGNTIYF
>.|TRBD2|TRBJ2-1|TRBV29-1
TGCAGCGTAGCCACTAGCGGTGGATCTTACAATGAGCAGTTCTTC
CSVATSGGSYNEQFF
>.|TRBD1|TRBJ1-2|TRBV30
TGTGCCTGGGGTTCGGGACAGGGAAGACGCTACACCTTC
CAWGSGQGRRYTF
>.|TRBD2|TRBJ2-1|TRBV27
TGTGCCAGCAGTAGGGAAGCGGGAGTTAGGAATGAGCAGTTCTTC
CASSREAGVRNEQFF
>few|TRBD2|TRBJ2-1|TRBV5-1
TGCGCCAGCAGCTGGGGGAGCGGGAGCCCTCCCTACAATGAGCAGTTCTTC
CASSWGSGSPPYNEQFF
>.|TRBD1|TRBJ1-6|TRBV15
TGTGCCACCAGCAGAGGGAGGGGACAGGGAGGATCACCCCTCCACTTT
CATSRGRGQGGSPLHF
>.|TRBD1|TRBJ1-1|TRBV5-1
TGCGCCAGCAGCTTGTGGCAGGGGGACACTGAAGCTTTCTTT
CASSLWQGDTEAFF
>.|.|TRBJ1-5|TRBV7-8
TGTGCCAGCAGCTTAGCGCCAGTTCGGGAGTCCCAGCATTTT
CASSLAPVRESQHF
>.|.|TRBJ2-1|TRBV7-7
TGTGCTAGCAGCCAGGGTAGAAAGCAGTTCTTC
CASSQGRKQFF
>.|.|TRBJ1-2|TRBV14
TGTGCCAGCAGCCAGTATTCTCTTCCGGAGCGCTACACCTTC
CASSQYSLPERYTF
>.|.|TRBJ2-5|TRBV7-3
TGTGCCAGCAGCTTGGGGCCTCAAACGGAGACCCAGTACTTC
CASSLGPQTETQYF
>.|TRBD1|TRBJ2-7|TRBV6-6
TGTGCCAGCAGTCACAGGGGGAGTGAATACGAGCAGTACTTC
CASSHRGSEYEQYF
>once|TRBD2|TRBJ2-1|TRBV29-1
TGCAGCGTCCGGAGCGGGACTAGCGGGGGCAATGAGCAGTTCTTC
CSVRSGTSGGNEQFF
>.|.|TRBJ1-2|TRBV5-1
TGCGCCAGCAGCTTGGACAGGGCCTATGGCTACACCTTC
CASSLDRAYGYTF
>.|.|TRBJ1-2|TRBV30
TGTGCCTGGAGTGTATGGAGAGAGGGCTACACCTTC
CAWSVWREGYTF
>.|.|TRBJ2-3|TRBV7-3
TGTGCCAGCAGCTTAAATGTTCGGCAGTATTTT
CASSLNVRQYF
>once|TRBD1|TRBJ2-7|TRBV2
TGTGCCACAGACAGGGGAGAGCAGTACTTC
CATDRGEQYF
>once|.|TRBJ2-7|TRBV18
TGTGCCAGCTCACCTGGGCTGAACAACGAGCAGTACTTC
CASSPGLNNEQYF